These T cell receptor beta chains were read from a single sample in a study of human T cells and chemical hapten exposure. TCRdb reprocessed the RACE reads with MiXCR, giving one entry per CDR3 protein. This sample has some 62,000 distinct CDR3 sequences, with around 10% found just once. Source: whole blood, taken in connection with sensitization to the hapten diphenylcyclopropenone (DPC). These receptors came from a woman in her thirties with alopecia areata. Some clones in this sample may be carry-over from other donors' samples. Both conserved end residues are part of each CDR3. A D gene is named only where the DNA matches it firmly. Only part of the rows carry a size: once, few, many, or a class if the clone is expanded.

v_call	d_call	clone_size	j_call	cdr3_nt	cdr3_aa
TRBV7-3	-	many	TRBJ2-2	TGTGCCAGCAGCCAACTCACCGGGGAGCTGTTTTTT	CASSQLTGELFF
TRBV4-3	TRBD1	many	TRBJ2-3	TGCGCCAGCAGCCAATTTACAGGGGGCGTGACAGATACGCAGTATTTT	CASSQFTGGVTDTQYF
TRBV13	-	many	TRBJ2-7	TGTGCCAGCAGCTTAGGCAGGGGCTACGAGCAGTACTTC	CASSLGRGYEQYF
TRBV20-1	-	many	TRBJ2-5	TGCAGTGCTGTGAAGCCGAACCCGCAAGAGACCCAGTACTTC	CSAVKPNPQETQYF
TRBV3-1	-	many	TRBJ1-5	TGTGCCAGCAGCCAAGGACAGGACACCCGGCCCCAGCATTTT	CASSQGQDTRPQHF
TRBV18	TRBD1	-	TRBJ2-3	TGTGCCAGCTCACCAGGACAGGGGCCAGATACGCAGTATTTT	CASSPGQGPDTQYF
TRBV12-3/TRBV12-4	-	few	TRBJ2-4	TGTGCCAGCAGTTTACGGGGAGCCAAAAACATTCAGTACTTC	CASSLRGAKNIQYF
TRBV3-1	-	few	TRBJ1-2	TGTGCCAGCAGCCAAGGCTGGAGGGGTGGCTACACCTTC	CASSQGWRGGYTF
TRBV28	-	-	TRBJ1-5	TGTGCCAGCAGCCCGGGGAACCCTAAGCCCCAGCATTTT	CASSPGNPKPQHF
TRBV11-2	TRBD2	many	TRBJ2-3	TGTGCCAGCAGGGGAGCGGGAGTAGTAGATACGCAGTATTTT	CASRGAGVVDTQYF
TRBV11-2	TRBD2	-	TRBJ2-7	TGTGCCAGCAGCTTAGAGTCTAGCGGGAGGGCCCAGCAGTACTTC	CASSLESSGRAQQYF
TRBV3-1	-	-	TRBJ2-2	TGTGCCAGCACCCAGGGCGGCCAGACTTCGAACACCGGGGAGCTGTTTTTT	CASTQGGQTSNTGELFF
TRBV29-1	TRBD2	-	TRBJ2-1	TGCCAGTTCACTAGCGGGAGGGCCAATGAGCAGTTCTTC	CQFTSGRANEQFF
TRBV7-2	-	-	TRBJ1-1	TGTGCCAGCAGCTTAGACAGGGACACTGAAGCTTTCTTT	CASSLDRDTEAFF
TRBV10-2	-	few	TRBJ1-4	TGCGCCAGCAGTGACCCCGGGAGAGCCGCGAATGAAAAACTGTTTTTT	CASSDPGRAANEKLFF
TRBV27	-	few	TRBJ2-1	TGTGCCAGCAGTCTGTCCGACTGGCATGAGCAGTTCTTC	CASSLSDWHEQFF
TRBV11-2	-	few	TRBJ2-7	TGTGCCAGCAGCTTAGTTTCCTCTGCCTATCGTACGGGGTCCTACGAGCAGTACTTC	CASSLVSSAYRTGSYEQYF
TRBV6-2/TRBV6-3	-	many	TRBJ2-4	TGTGCCAGCAGTTATACGGACCGGGACACGGGGTACATTCAGTACTTC	CASSYTDRDTGYIQYF
TRBV3-1	TRBD2	-	TRBJ2-3	TGTGCCAGCAGCCAAGATTACAGCGGGACGGTTCAGTATTTT	CASSQDYSGTVQYF
TRBV7-8	TRBD1	few	TRBJ1-6	TGTGCCAGCACCGATACAGGGGGCGCCTATAATTCACCCCTCCACTTT	CASTDTGGAYNSPLHF
TRBV28	-	many	TRBJ1-1	TGTGCCAGCAGTTCGACTACCAACACTGAAGCTTTCTTT	CASSSTTNTEAFF
TRBV30	-	few	TRBJ2-7	TGTGCCTGGAGAGGGACTGCGACACACTTC	CAWRGTATHF
TRBV28	-	-	TRBJ2-3	TGTGCCAGCAGTTTTTTTAGTGGATTCGCAGATACGCAGTATTTT	CASSFFSGFADTQYF
TRBV28	-	few	TRBJ1-2	TGTGCTCACTCAGGTTGGGGGTATGGCTACACCTTC	CAHSGWGYGYTF
TRBV5-6	-	-	TRBJ2-3	TGTGCCAGCAGCTTGGTTAGTTCCGCAGATACGCAGTATTTT	CASSLVSSADTQYF
TRBV5-5	-	many	TRBJ1-6	TGTGCCAGCACCGAATATGGGACCATCGGTTCACCCCTCCACTTT	CASTEYGTIGSPLHF
TRBV6-2/TRBV6-3	-	many	TRBJ2-4	TGTGCCAGCGGGACGGCTCGCAACATTCAGTACTTC	CASGTARNIQYF
TRBV28	TRBD1	-	TRBJ1-5	TGTGCCAGCAGTTTAGGGCGGGGACAGGGGGGCAATCAGCCCCAGCATTTT	CASSLGRGQGGNQPQHF
TRBV4-3	TRBD2	many	TRBJ2-1	TGCGCCAGCAGCCAAGATTCGAGCGGGGGATACAATGAGCAGTTCTTC	CASSQDSSGGYNEQFF
TRBV6-2/TRBV6-3	TRBD2	few	TRBJ2-1	TGTGCCAGCAGCGCTCGAGGGACGGGAGGCAATGAGCAGTTCTTC	CASSARGTGGNEQFF
TRBV3-1	-	many	TRBJ2-3	TGTGCCAGCAGTCCTAGCGAAGATACGCAGTATTTT	CASSPSEDTQYF
TRBV19	-	many	TRBJ1-2	TGTGCCAGTAGTATAACCGGGGCTAACTATGGCTACACCTTC	CASSITGANYGYTF
TRBV6-5	TRBD2	-	TRBJ2-2	TGTGCCAGCGCAACTAGCGGATACACCGGGGAGCTGTTTTTT	CASATSGYTGELFF
TRBV6-5	-	few	TRBJ1-2	TGTGCCAGCAGTTACGCATCCTTCGTAGGCGGCTACACCTTC	CASSYASFVGGYTF
TRBV4-1	-	-	TRBJ1-1	TGCGCCAGCAGCCAAACCCCCCGGAACACTGAAGCTTTCTTT	CASSQTPRNTEAFF
TRBV4-3	TRBD1	-	TRBJ2-1	TGCGCCAGCAGCCAACGGGACAGGGGGCTAAATGAGCAGTTCTTC	CASSQRDRGLNEQFF
TRBV7-2	TRBD1	-	TRBJ2-4	TGTGCCAGCAGCTTTGGGTCTTCCAGGGGGCTTAACAAAAACATTCAGTACTTC	CASSFGSSRGLNKNIQYF
TRBV5-6	-	few	TRBJ1-1	TGTGCCAGCAGCTTGGAACGGGGGTCGAAGGTGAACACTGAAGCTTTCTTT	CASSLERGSKVNTEAFF
TRBV12-5	TRBD1	few	TRBJ1-5	TGTGCTAGTGGTGAAGGGGGCGCCGGACAGCCCCAGCATTTT	CASGEGGAGQPQHF
TRBV3-1	-	-	TRBJ2-3	TGTGCCAGCAGCCAAGATACGGCGGCTCCATCGGGTACGCAGTATTTT	CASSQDTAAPSGTQYF
TRBV4-2	TRBD1	many	TRBJ1-5	TGTGCCAGCAGCCAAGACAACCTAAAGGGGGCTCACCAGCCCCAGCATTTT	CASSQDNLKGAHQPQHF
TRBV28	-	few	TRBJ2-7	TGTGCCAGCAACCCGGGATCGGGCTACGAGCAGTACTTC	CASNPGSGYEQYF
TRBV28	TRBD1	few	TRBJ2-1	TGTGCCAGCAGTTCCGCAGGGGGCGGGCAGTTCTTC	CASSSAGGGQFF
TRBV4-3	-	-	TRBJ2-4	TGCGCCAGCAGCCAAGATCTTGGAAGGGTTGGCAAAAACATTCAGTACTTC	CASSQDLGRVGKNIQYF
TRBV29-1	-	-	TRBJ1-1	TGCAGCGGGGCGATCGGGGATACTGAAGCTTTCTTT	CSGAIGDTEAFF
TRBV6-6	TRBD1	once	TRBJ1-1	TGTGCCAGCAGTTACCCGGACAGGGGGGACACTGAAGCTTTCTTT	CASSYPDRGDTEAFF
TRBV7-8	-	-	TRBJ2-7	TGTGCCAGCAGCTTGACCGGGTGGCGGGCAAGCTCCTACGAGCAGTACTTC	CASSLTGWRASSYEQYF
TRBV3-1	-	many	TRBJ2-3	TGTGCCAGCAGCCCGAACCTAGGGGGGATCCAAGCAGATACGCAGTATTTT	CASSPNLGGIQADTQYF
TRBV14	-	few	TRBJ1-2	TGTGCCAGCAGCCAAGTACCGATTTGGGCAGATGGCTACACCTTC	CASSQVPIWADGYTF
TRBV11-2	TRBD1	-	TRBJ1-6	TGTGCCAGCAGACCGACAGGGACCCTCGGAAATTCACCCCTCCACTTT	CASRPTGTLGNSPLHF
TRBV5-1	TRBD1	-	TRBJ1-5	TGCGCCAGCAGCGAACAGGGGTTCGGCAATCAGCCCCAGCATTTT	CASSEQGFGNQPQHF
TRBV7-3	-	many	TRBJ2-3	TGTGCCAGCAGCTCGACCCATCTTAGCACAGATACGCAGTATTTT	CASSSTHLSTDTQYF
TRBV2	-	few	TRBJ1-2	TGTGCCAGCAGAGGGGCCTCGACGATCTATGGCTACACCTTC	CASRGASTIYGYTF
TRBV3-1	TRBD1	few	TRBJ1-5	TGTGCCAGCAGCCTACAAGGCCAGGGGGGAAATCAGCCCCAGCATTTT	CASSLQGQGGNQPQHF
TRBV6-2/TRBV6-3	TRBD2	-	TRBJ2-1	TGTGCCAGCAGCCATACGACTAGCGCCAGTTACAATGAGCAGTTCTTC	CASSHTTSASYNEQFF
TRBV6-5	TRBD2	-	TRBJ2-1	TGTGCCAGCAGATCCCCGGGACTAGAGGTCCCGATCGAGTTCTTC	CASRSPGLEVPIEFF
TRBV7-2	-	few	TRBJ2-3	TGTGCCAGCAGCTTAGTTCCTAGCACAGATACGCAGTATTTT	CASSLVPSTDTQYF